This TCR beta chain stems from a study of CD8 T cell repertoires and HIV-1 epitope variants. Study in general: Each of Twenty-five Gag and Nef epitope peptides stimulated a separate culture. 1M T cells were kept uncultured as a baseline.

This clone was seen only a few times. Its antigen remains unknown. CDR1 SGHTA and CDR2 FQGNSA come from the germline V gene. The ends lost 5 bases at V and 8 bases at J; junction bases unmatched: 10. This CDR3 region has 15 residues. TCRdb's table, derived via immunoSEQ multiplex PCR, lists solely in-frame clones and lacks some. The top ten clones hold roughly 40% of a sample with around 5,900 clones, 50% to 70% of them seen once. The chain links TRBV7-2 to TRBJ1-2, with 11 bases identical to TRBD1. The sequenced sample consisted of cultured CD8+ T cells derived from PBMCs. The sequence came from a male donor with HIV. CDR3 sequence: CASSGTGGVGRGYTF. In DNA, the CDR3 is TGTGCCAGCAGCGGGACAGGGGGAGTAGGCAGGGGCTACACCTTC.